This T cell receptor beta chain was captured in a study of blood T cell repertoires in COVID-19. The trim removed 3 bases at V and 1 base at J, leaving 7 bases unmatched. The CDR3 has 15 residues. CDR1 and CDR2 from the germline V gene are DFQATT and SNEGSKA (reference sequence). This clone came up once. TCRdb keeps only in-frame clones here, not all; method: immunoSEQ multiplex PCR. Of about 180,000 clones in the sample, 75% to 90% were seen once. The sequencing sample was made of peripheral blood. This chain connects TRBV20-1 to TRBJ1-2; TRBD1 agrees at 8 bases. The sequence was obtained from a woman in her 70s with COVID-19, enrolled during active disease. CDR3 nucleotides: TGCAGTGCTAGTGCGCGGACAGGGAATAACTATGGCTACACCTTC. Protein sequence: CSASARTGNNYGYTF.